A selection of T cell receptor beta chains follows, all from one sample in a study of T cell changes during pregnancy in multiple sclerosis. Sequenced by immunoSEQ multiplex PCR; TCRdb stores in-frame clones only, minus some. Among about 120,000 clones, approximately 95% were seen once, and the ten largest hold approximately 6.2%. The sample consisted of peripheral blood, taken before pregnancy. The receptors shown here come from a female donor with multiple sclerosis, enrolled in a pregnancy study. The CDR3 runs from the conserved cysteine through the conserved F or W. The D gene is left open where the match is weak. Where a row states a size, it is once, few, many or the class of an expanded clone; other rows omit it.

J | V | size | D | DNA | CDR3
TRBJ2-7 | TRBV7-7 | - | - | TGTGCCAGCAGCGCGGGACGGAACTACGAGCAGTACTTC | CASSAGRNYEQYF
TRBJ2-7 | TRBV27 | once | TRBD1 | TGTGCCAGCAGTCCCGGGACAGGAGTTTTCTCCTACGAGCAGTACTTC | CASSPGTGVFSYEQYF
TRBJ2-3 | TRBV29-1 | once | TRBD2 | TGCAGCGTTTCCCAGGGACTAGCGGTTACAGATACGCAGTATTTT | CSVSQGLAVTDTQYF
TRBJ2-3 | TRBV15 | - | TRBD2 | TGTGCCACCAGCAGAGGAGGGACTAGCGGCACAGATACGCAGTATTTT | CATSRGGTSGTDTQYF
TRBJ1-3 | TRBV7-9 | - | - | TGTGCCAGCAGCCAACTCTCTGGAAACACCATATATTTT | CASSQLSGNTIYF
TRBJ1-4 | TRBV28 | - | - | TGTGCCAGCAGTATGAACGGTCGGCAGGGTTTTGAAAAACTGTTTTTT | CASSMNGRQGFEKLFF
TRBJ2-3 | TRBV13 | - | TRBD2 | TGTGCCAGCAGCGGGAGCGGGGGCACAGATACGCAGTATTTT | CASSGSGGTDTQYF
TRBJ2-7 | TRBV6-5 | - | - | TGTGCCAGCAGTTACTCGAGGTGGGGGGAGGAGCAGTACTTC | CASSYSRWGEEQYF
TRBJ1-5 | TRBV4-1 | - | TRBD1 | TGCGCCAGCAGCCCGAGACAGGGTGGCAATCAGCCCCAGCATTTT | CASSPRQGGNQPQHF
TRBJ2-7 | TRBV4-1 | - | TRBD2 | TGCGCCAGCAGCCAAGGGCTCCCTAGCGGGGGGTTTTACGAGCAGTACTTC | CASSQGLPSGGFYEQYF
TRBJ2-1 | TRBV7-3 | - | - | TGTGCCAGCAGCCCAATACAGGGCGGTGAGCAGTTCTTC | CASSPIQGGEQFF
TRBJ1-3 | TRBV9 | - | - | TGTGCCAGCAGCCGGGACTCTGGAAACACCATATATTTT | CASSRDSGNTIYF
TRBJ2-1 | TRBV28 | - | - | TGTGCCAGCAGTTTATTTTACCTAGATCCGGGCAATGAGCAGTTCTTC | CASSLFYLDPGNEQFF
TRBJ2-2 | TRBV5-1 | - | - | TGCGCCAGCAGCGCAGGACACGAGGTTGGGGAGCTGTTTTTT | CASSAGHEVGELFF
TRBJ2-7 | TRBV11-2 | - | - | TGTGCCAGCAGCTTAGCTATCTACGAGCAGTACTTC | CASSLAIYEQYF
TRBJ2-1 | TRBV5-1 | - | - | TGCGCCAGCAGCTTGGGCCAGGGAAGGCATGAGCAGTTCTTC | CASSLGQGRHEQFF
TRBJ1-4 | TRBV15 | once | TRBD1 | TGTGCCACCAGCAGGGGGACAGGGGAAAAACTGTTTTTT | CATSRGTGEKLFF
TRBJ2-3 | TRBV9 | - | TRBD2 | TGTGCCAGCAGCTACGGGACTAGCGGGATGACAGATACGCAGTATTTT | CASSYGTSGMTDTQYF
TRBJ1-2 | TRBV9 | - | - | TGTGCCAGCAGCGTAGGTCAGGGATCTAACTATGGCTACACCTTC | CASSVGQGSNYGYTF
TRBJ2-7 | TRBV4-1 | - | TRBD2 | TGCGCCAGCAGCCGAGGACTAGCGGGAGTTAACGAGCAGTACTTC | CASSRGLAGVNEQYF
TRBJ2-4 | TRBV7-2 | - | TRBD2 | TGTGCCACTCGGGGGGGACCCAAAAACATTCAGTACTTC | CATRGGPKNIQYF
TRBJ2-7 | TRBV6-5 | - | - | TGTGCCAGCAGCCGGACGGGGTTCTACGAGCAGTACTTC | CASSRTGFYEQYF
TRBJ1-3 | TRBV15 | - | TRBD1 | TGTGCCACCAGCAGAGCAGGGGGCCCTGGAAACACCATATATTTT | CATSRAGGPGNTIYF
TRBJ2-7 | TRBV2 | - | TRBD2 | TGTGCCACCGATCCGACTAGCGGGAGAGGCGAGCAGTACTTC | CATDPTSGRGEQYF
TRBJ1-2 | TRBV27 | - | - | TGTGCCAGCAGTTTAAAAGACAGTAACTATGGCTACACCTTC | CASSLKDSNYGYTF
TRBJ1-3 | TRBV21-1 | - | - | TGTGCCAGCAGCTCCCGCGGTAGCCGGGACAGATCTGGAAACACCATATATTTT | CASSSRGSRDRSGNTIYF
TRBJ1-5 | TRBV15 | - | - | TGTGCCACCAGCAGATTTCCCGAGTATAGCAATCAGCCCCAGCATTTT | CATSRFPEYSNQPQHF
TRBJ1-2 | TRBV7-2 | - | - | TGTGCCAGCAGCCCCCCGTGGGCCTATGGCTACACCTTC | CASSPPWAYGYTF
TRBJ2-7 | TRBV7-2 | - | TRBD1 | TGTGCCAGCAGCTTCCGGACAGGCTACGAGCAGTACTTC | CASSFRTGYEQYF
TRBJ2-1 | TRBV5-1 | - | - | TGCGCCAGCAGCGATAGCGATAACTCCTACAATGAGCAGTTCTTC | CASSDSDNSYNEQFF
TRBJ2-1 | TRBV19 | - | TRBD1 | TGTGCCAGCGCTCAGGGGGCTGCCTACAATGAGCAGTTCTTC | CASAQGAAYNEQFF
TRBJ2-2 | TRBV14 | - | - | TGTGCCAGCAGCCCGGGGGCCGGGGAGCTGTTTTTT | CASSPGAGELFF